The 26 T cell receptor beta chains below all came from one sample that was sequenced in a study of cytomegalovirus exposure and HLA in healthy donors. This PCR relied on a set of 60 Vbeta primers and 13 Jbeta primers. The method was immunoSEQ multiplex PCR; TCRdb's version includes in-frame clones alone and lacks a portion of them. The sample has about 180,000 clones; over 60% are singletons. The sequencing sample was made of PBMCs. These receptors all stem from a man between 18 and 29 years old in good health and CMV-seronegative.

This clone was observed a single time. CDR3 sequence (DNA): TGTGCCTGGAAGAGACAGGAGATTTCCTACGAGCAGTACTTC. It translates to CAWKRQEISYEQYF. The rearrangement links TRBV30 to TRBJ2-7; D might be TRBD1 (6 bases). CDR3 length equals 14 residues. The germline V gene encodes CDR1 GTSNPN and CDR2 SVGIG (reference sequence). Between the trimmed V and J ends, which lost 4 bases and 1 base, there was a span of 14 bases.

The chain uses TRBV10-3 and TRBJ2-7, with 9 bases that match TRBD1. CDR3 length: 15 residues. The germline V gene encodes CDR1 ENHRY and CDR2 SYGVKD. The V segment lost 2 bases and the J segment 4 bases; nucleotides outside the gene matches: 6. CDR3 region: CAISEGDRVFYEQYF. CDR3 coding DNA: TGTGCCATCAGTGAGGGGGACAGGGTTTTTTACGAGCAGTACTTC.

This clone was picked up a small number of times. CDR3 in amino acids: CASRSSGKGFHEQFF. The DNA for the CDR3 is TGTGCCAGCCGTTCTAGCGGGAAAGGGTTCCATGAGCAGTTCTTC. This rearrangement joins TRBV6-5 to TRBJ2-1, with 9 bases matching TRBD2. The CDR3 is made up of 15 amino acids. Germline V gene lookup returns CDR1 MNHEY and CDR2 SVGAGI. J gave up 8 bases and V 8 bases, and 13 bases lay outside the gene matches.

The CDR3 loop reads CASSSYKGDEQFF. The CDR3 nucleotides read TGTGCCAGCAGCTCATACAAGGGGGATGAGCAGTTCTTC. The rearrangement links TRBV27 to TRBJ2-1, with D possibly being TRBD1 (6 bases). V lost 6 bases and J 8 bases, leaving 14 bases between the germline ends. Germline V lookup: CDR1 MNHEY, CDR2 SMNVEV (reference sequence). This CDR3 comprises 13 residues.

In this sample, this clone turned up once. Here the CDR3 reads CASSFPDRAGNTIYF. CDR3 DNA sequence: TGTGCCAGCAGCTTTCCGGACAGGGCTGGAAACACCATATATTTT. The chain is built from TRBV5-4 and TRBJ1-3, with TRBD1 identical over 8 bases. The CDR3 runs 15 residues. Germline V gives CDR1 SGHNT, CDR2 YYREEE (reference sequence). The V and J ends lost 2 bases and 2 bases, in that order; junction bases with no gene match: 3.

The CDR3: CASSPPGLMGLEQYF. The CDR3 nucleotides read TGTGCCAGCTCACCCCCGGGCCTTATGGGGCTCGAGCAGTACTTC. The rearrangement joins TRBV18 to TRBJ2-7; weak D call: TRBD1 (5 bases). The CDR3 is 15 residues long. CDR1 and CDR2 from the germline V gene are KGHSH and LQKENI. V lost 3 bases and J lost 6, with 18 bases in between.

V usage is TRBV6-5 and J usage is TRBJ2-7; 7 positions agree with TRBD2. This CDR3 region has 14 residues. V lost 6 bases to trimming and J lost 2 bases; unmatched junction nucleotides: 7. The germline gives CDR1 MNHEY, CDR2 SVGAGI. CDR3 loop: CASSRGDSTYEQYF. In nucleotides, the CDR3 is TGTGCCAGCAGCCGGGGGGACTCTACCTACGAGCAGTACTTC.

The chain is built from TRBV7-9 and TRBJ1-2, with TRBD1 as a possible D gene (6 bases). Germline lookup yields CDR1 SEHNR and CDR2 FQNEAQ (reference sequence). CDR3 length: 13 residues. V was trimmed by 5 bases and J by 8 bases, leaving 15 bases between them. CDR3 nucleotides: TGTGCCAGCAGCCATAGGGACAATCGAGGCTACACCTTC. This gives the protein CASSHRDNRGYTF.

The chain couples TRBV28 to TRBJ2-2; D might be TRBD1 (5 bases). Germline V gives CDR1 MDHEN, CDR2 SYDVKM. Trimming left V 2 bases short and J 7 bases short, with 14 bases between. The CDR3 is made up of 15 amino acids. CDR3 loop: CASSLGQGVGGELFF. For the CDR3, the DNA is TGTGCCAGCAGTTTAGGGCAGGGTGTTGGCGGGGAGCTGTTTTTT.

The rearrangement uses TRBV9 and TRBJ1-3, with a possible D match to TRBD1 (6 bases). The V gene's germline CDR1 is SGDLS and CDR2 YYNGEE. This CDR3 comprises 15 residues. V was cut by 4 bases and J by 4 bases, with 15 bases left in between. In DNA, the CDR3 is TGTGCCAGCAGCACCACAGGGACCGAGGGAAACACCATATATTTT. Amino acid sequence: CASSTTGTEGNTIYF.

This clone has just a few counts. This chain uses TRBV29-1 with TRBJ2-3, with 9 bases identical to TRBD2. Germline loops: CDR1 SQVTM, CDR2 ANQGSEA. This CDR3 has 16 residues. The CDR3 spells CSARGAGGRAQDTQYF. The CDR3 nucleotides are TGCAGTGCGCGGGGCGCCGGCGGGAGGGCCCAAGATACGCAGTATTTT.

This clone was recorded a few times. V gene TRBV19 combines with J gene TRBJ1-1; 11 nucleotides align to TRBD1. The V segment lost 3 bases and the J segment 2 bases; nucleotides outside the gene matches: 2. CDR1 LNHDA and CDR2 SQIVND come from the germline V gene (reference sequence). This CDR3 has 15 amino acids. CDR3 in amino acids: CASSMGTGGNTEAFF. CDR3 nucleotide sequence: TGTGCCAGTAGTATGGGGACAGGGGGTAACACTGAAGCTTTCTTT.

This clone was seen only a few times. V usage is TRBV6-6 and J usage is TRBJ1-5; no firm D call. The CDR3 has 15 amino acids. Between the trimmed V and J ends, which lost 3 bases and 2 bases, there was a span of 11 bases. From germline, CDR1 is MNHNY and CDR2 SVGAGI (reference sequence). The CDR3 DNA reads TGTGCCAGCAGTTATAGGGAGAAGGGCAATCAGCCCCAGCATTTT. This translates into CASSYREKGNQPQHF.

In its sample, this clone was seen once. The V and J genes are TRBV25-1 and TRBJ2-3; 10 nucleotides line up with TRBD2. This CDR3 is 16 amino acids long. Germline V gives CDR1 MGHDK, CDR2 SYGVNS. V dropped 5 bases and J dropped 4; count of bases not matched to a gene: 9. The CDR3 region is CASSPPSGGAADTQYF. DNA for the CDR3: TGTGCCAGCAGTCCCCCGAGCGGGGGGGCCGCAGATACGCAGTATTTT.

This clone was recorded only once. The CDR3 nucleotides read TGTGCCTGGAGTAAGGGGGGACAGGGTAAGGAGCAGTTCTTC. This codes for CAWSKGGQGKEQFF. The chain has TRBV30 and TRBJ2-1; 9 bases are a match to TRBD1. The CDR3 length is 14 residues. V was pared by 2 bases and J by 10 bases, with 9 bases of the junction left unmatched. CDR1 GTSNPN and CDR2 SVGIG come from the germline V gene (reference sequence).

The chain employs TRBV6-5 and TRBJ1-5; no reliable D call. Germline CDR1 and CDR2: MNHEY and SVGAGI. V lost 5 bases and J 7 bases, leaving 15 bases between the germline ends. CDR3 size: 14 residues. CDR3 bases: TGTGCCAGCAGTCTCACCCCCGGAGTACAGCCCCAGCATTTT. It specifies CASSLTPGVQPQHF.

This chain uses TRBV2 with TRBJ2-7; the D gene is possibly TRBD2 (6 bases). In germline, CDR1 is SNHLY, CDR2 FYNNEI. CDR3 size: 13 residues. Trimming took off 7 bases at V and 9 bases at J, with 19 bases between the two ends. The CDR3 region has the DNA TGTGCCAGCACCCCCCGGCGGGACTCTGTGCAGTACTTC. Encoded protein: CASTPRRDSVQYF.

This CDR3 reads CASSAGPRLFLARGEQYF. The CDR3 nucleotides read TGTGCCAGCAGCGCTGGCCCTCGACTTTTTTTAGCACGAGGTGAGCAGTACTTC. The gene calls are TRBV28 and TRBJ2-7, with unresolved D. The germline CDR1 and CDR2 sequences are MDHEN and SYDVKM. This CDR3 comprises 18 residues. Deletions cut 6 bases from V and 7 bases from J, with 31 bases between.

J is TRBJ1-4 and V is TRBV7-2, with TRBD1 identical over 7 bases. V was pared by 1 base and J by 8 bases, with 7 bases of the junction left unmatched. Germline V CDR1 and CDR2: SGHTA, FQGNSA. This CDR3 spans 15 amino acids. The CDR3 protein is CASSLGSQGNEKLFF. CDR3 sequence (DNA): TGTGCCAGCAGCTTAGGTTCACAGGGGAACGAAAAACTGTTTTTT.

This clone was seen only once. J is TRBJ2-2 and V is TRBV6-5; 10 positions agree with TRBD2. V gave up 0 bases and J gave up 5 bases; unmatched junction bases: 3. This CDR3 has 16 amino acids. Germline V lookup: CDR1 MNHEY, CDR2 SVGAGI. For the CDR3, the DNA is TGTGCCAGCAGTTACTCAGCTAGCGGGGGTACCGGGGAGCTGTTTTTT. Encoded protein: CASSYSASGGTGELFF.

The rearrangement uses TRBV9 and TRBJ2-1; tentatively, D is TRBD2 (5 bases). Trimming pared 2 bases from V and 7 bases from J, leaving 16 bases between. The CDR3 consists of 15 residues. CDR1 and CDR2 (germline): SGDLS, YYNGEE. The chain's CDR3 is CASSVRGITGNEQFF. In DNA form, the CDR3 reads TGTGCCAGCAGCGTGCGCGGTATAACGGGAAATGAGCAGTTCTTC.

This rearrangement joins TRBV5-1 to TRBJ2-2; D possibly corresponds to TRBD1 (6 bases). Trimming pared 1 base from V and 2 bases from J, leaving 21 bases between. The CDR3 has 19 residues. Germline V CDR1 and CDR2: SGHRS, YFSETQ. As DNA, the CDR3 is TGCGCCAGCAGCTTGATGCAGGGGTATGGTGGAGATAACACCGGGGAGCTGTTTTTT. Its protein product is CASSLMQGYGGDNTGELFF.

The chain combines TRBV4-2 with TRBJ1-5, with a tentative D call TRBD1 (6 bases). This CDR3 has 15 amino acids. Between the trimmed V and J ends, which lost 0 bases and 4 bases, there was a span of 10 bases. The germline CDR1 and CDR2 sequences are LGHNA and YNFKEQ. The DNA of the CDR3 is TGTGCCAGCAGCCAAGAAGGACAGAAAAATCAGCCCCAGCATTTT. Residues: CASSQEGQKNQPQHF.

The chain uses TRBV7-3 and TRBJ2-3, with TRBD1 as a possible D gene (5 bases). Trimming pared 1 base from V and 6 bases from J, leaving 14 bases between. This CDR3 has 15 residues. Germline V CDR1 and CDR2: SGHTA, FQGTGA. This CDR3 reads CASSLSAGPADTQYF. The CDR3 coding sequence is TGTGCCAGCAGCTTAAGCGCAGGGCCGGCCGATACGCAGTATTTT. Combining the CDR3 with reference TRBV7-3 and TRBJ2-3 gives the whole variable domain GAGVSQTPSNKVTEKGKYVELRCDPISGHTALYWYRQSLGQGPEFLIYFQGTGAADDSGLPNDRFFAVRPEGSVSTLKIQRTERGDSAVYLCASSLSAGPADTQYFGPGTRLTVL.

This sequence joins TRBV2 and TRBJ2-1, with 11 bases fitting TRBD2. V lost 11 bases to trimming and J lost 7 bases; unmatched junction nucleotides: 16. The CDR3 has 16 residues. Germline values: CDR1 SNHLY, CDR2 FYNNEI. CDR3 nucleotides: TGTGCCGACCTGGTTGGAGAGGGGACTAGCGGTAATGAGCAGTTCTTC. Translated: CADLVGEGTSGNEQFF.

Turning to this clone: The CDR3 end shows no conserved phenylalanine or tryptophan, and so a read error is likely. The DNA is left out, because the CDR3 cannot be placed on it with certainty; the CDR3 is given as TCRdb lists it. The chain couples TRBV10-1 to TRBJ1-1. The CDR3 sequence runs 8 residues, both termini included. Germline lookup yields CDR1 WNHNN and CDR2 SYGVQD (reference sequence). CDR3 residues: CATQRVVI.